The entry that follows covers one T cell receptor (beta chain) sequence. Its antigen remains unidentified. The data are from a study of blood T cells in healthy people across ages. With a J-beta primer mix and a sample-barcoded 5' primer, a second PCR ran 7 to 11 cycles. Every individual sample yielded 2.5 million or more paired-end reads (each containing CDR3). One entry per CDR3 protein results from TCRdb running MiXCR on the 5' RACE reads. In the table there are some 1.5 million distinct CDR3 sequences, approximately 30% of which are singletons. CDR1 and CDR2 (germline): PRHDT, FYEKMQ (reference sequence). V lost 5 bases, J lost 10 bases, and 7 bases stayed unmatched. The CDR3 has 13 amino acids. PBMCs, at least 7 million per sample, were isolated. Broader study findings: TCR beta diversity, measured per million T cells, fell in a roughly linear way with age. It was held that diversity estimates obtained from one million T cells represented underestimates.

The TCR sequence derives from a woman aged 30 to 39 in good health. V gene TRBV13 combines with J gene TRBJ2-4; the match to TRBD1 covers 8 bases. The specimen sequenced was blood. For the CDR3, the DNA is TGTGCCAGCAGCCCAGGGACAGGTGGGATTCAGTACTTC. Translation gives CASSPGTGGIQYF.